This T cell receptor (beta chain) was obtained from a study of T cell repertoires in cytomegalovirus infection. The wider study: Recently identified HLA-C-restricted CMV epitopes and well-studied HLA-B-restricted CMV epitopes were used by the study. Public TCR beta signature analysis indicated the presence of both CMV infection and matching HLA type.

Regarding this clonotype: The antigen remains unidentified.

Study-level results: Carriage of CMV together with the relevant HLA was identifiable through cumulative public TCR beta family frequency. Predominance within the ex vivo response was attributable to HLA-C-restricted CMV-specific TCR beta clonotypes.

There are 14 residues in the CDR3. V was shortened by 4 bases and J by 5 bases, with 11 bases between the two germline ends. Germline assignment: CDR1 MNHEY and CDR2 SMNVEV (reference sequence). TCRdb called the reads again in MiXCR, with one record for every CDR3 protein. The sample records about 770,000 distinct CDR3 sequences, 29% being singletons. Sequencing was performed on cultured CD8+ T cells from PBMCs, taken from culture after CMV antigen stimulation. The source is a human donor in good health (CMV status not recorded). Some clones in this sample may be carry-over from other donors' samples. V is TRBV27 and J is TRBJ1-4; no firm D call. The CDR3 is CASSYGLPNEKLFF. DNA for the CDR3: TGTGCCAGCAGTTACGGACTGCCGAATGAAAAACTGTTTTTT.